The clone carrying this T cell receptor (beta chain) has a count of ten or more. Germline loops: CDR1 LNHDA, CDR2 SQIVND (reference sequence). CDR3 length equals 12 residues. Trimming removed 10 bases from V and 7 bases from J, with 16 bases in between. These data are taken from a study of CD8+CD57+ T cells in acquired aplastic anemia. TCR beta VDJ and CDR3 profiles were obtained from a genomic DNA template. MiXCR was run by TCRdb on the reads, yielding one entry per CDR3 protein. The sample lists roughly 150,000 distinct CDR3 sequences, just under 45% occurring once. V usage is TRBV19 and J usage is TRBJ2-5; D possibly corresponds to TRBD2 (5 bases). This TCR was sampled from a human donor in good health. The source material was sorted CD4+, CD8+, or CD8+CD57+ T cells (not recorded which) from PBMCs. The chain's CDR3 is CATSTSAGTQYF. In DNA form, the CDR3 reads TGTGCCACCTCGACCTCCGCGGGGACCCAGTACTTC.